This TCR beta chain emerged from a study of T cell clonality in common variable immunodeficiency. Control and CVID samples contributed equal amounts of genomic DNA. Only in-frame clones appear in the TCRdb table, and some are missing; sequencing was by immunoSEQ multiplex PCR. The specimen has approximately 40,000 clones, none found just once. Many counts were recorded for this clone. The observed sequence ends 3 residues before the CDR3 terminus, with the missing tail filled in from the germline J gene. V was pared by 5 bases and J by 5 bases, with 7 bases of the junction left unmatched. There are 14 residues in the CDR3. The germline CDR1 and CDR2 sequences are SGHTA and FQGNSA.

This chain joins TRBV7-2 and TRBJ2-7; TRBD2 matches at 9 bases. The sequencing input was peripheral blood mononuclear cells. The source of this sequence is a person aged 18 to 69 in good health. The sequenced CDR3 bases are TGTGCCAGCAGCCCCCTAGGGACTAGCAACGAG. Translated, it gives CASSPLGTSNE. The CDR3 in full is CASSPLGTSNEQYF.